These 24 T cell receptor beta chains came from one sample sequenced in a study of blood T cell repertoires in COVID-19. Sequenced by immunoSEQ multiplex PCR; TCRdb stores in-frame clones only, minus some. The sample yields about 28,000 clones, about 90% seen once. Sequencing was performed on peripheral blood. Every receptor here comes from a man in his sixties with active COVID-19.

This clone was seen a handful of times. This chain joins TRBV19 and TRBJ2-3, with TRBD1 matching 10 bases. This CDR3 is 15 amino acids long. The germline V gene has CDR1 LNHDA and CDR2 SQIVND (reference sequence). V shed 4 bases and J 5 bases; nucleotides not matched to a gene: 6. For the CDR3, the DNA is TGTGCCAGTAGTACCGGGACAGGGGCGATAGATACGCAGTATTTT. Protein sequence: CASSTGTGAIDTQYF.

Worth noting for this clone: One end of the junction varies from germline; a read error may be responsible. The genes are TRBV3-1 (or the pseudogene TRBV3-2) and TRBJ1-2; D is unresolved. The germline V gene encodes CDR1 LGHDT and CDR2 YNNKEL (reference sequence). CDR3 length equals 12 residues. The CDR3 DNA is TGTGCCAGCAGCCCACCCCAGGCCCCTGTACGCTTC. Its protein product is CASSPPQAPVRF.

Of note for this clone: Other DNA sequences in this sample translate to the same CDR3. The chain recombines TRBV10-2 with TRBJ1-5; weak D call: TRBD1 (6 bases). CDR1 is WSHSY and CDR2 is SAAADI in the germline V gene. Trimming pared 9 bases from V and 0 bases from J, leaving 15 bases between. The CDR3 is 15 amino acids. The CDR3 coding sequence is TGCGCCAGTGGACAGTTAAAGTCTAGCAATCAGCCCCAGCATTTT. Translating gives CASGQLKSSNQPQHF.

This chain links TRBV11-2 with TRBJ2-7; 8 nucleotides line up with TRBD1. Per germline, CDR1 SGHAT and CDR2 FQNNGV. V lost 5 bases to trimming and J lost 4 bases; unmatched junction nucleotides: 10. The CDR3 contains 15 residues. CDR3 DNA sequence: TGTGCCAGCAGCCTCCAGGGGGCGCGTGTTTACGAGCAGTACTTC. It yields the protein CASSLQGARVYEQYF. Variable domain in full (rest from reference TRBV11-2 and TRBJ2-7): EAGVAQSPRYKIIEKRQSVAFWCNPISGHATLYWYQQILGQGPKLLIQFQNNGVVDDSQLPKDRFSAERLKGVDSTLKIQPAKLEDSAVYLCASSLQGARVYEQYFGPGTRLTVT.

The chain joins TRBV28 to TRBJ2-1; 9 bases align to TRBD1. Trimming at V came to 3 bases and at J to 8 bases, leaving 5 bases not matched to a gene. Germline V gene data show CDR1 as MDHEN and CDR2 as SYDVKM. This CDR3 comprises 14 residues. CDR3 protein: CASSFRDRVYEQFF. CDR3 bases: TGTGCCAGCAGTTTTCGGGACAGGGTCTATGAGCAGTTCTTC.

The chain joins TRBV19 to TRBJ2-1; 15 bases match TRBD2. The CDR3 loop spans 17 amino acids. In germline, CDR1 is LNHDA, CDR2 SQIVND (reference sequence). The ends lost 8 bases at V and 3 bases at J; junction bases unmatched: 8. The chain's CDR3 is CASHGTSGGLGYNEQFF. In nucleotides, the CDR3 is TGTGCCAGTCACGGGACTAGCGGGGGGTTAGGCTACAATGAGCAGTTCTTC.

The V call is TRBV7-8, the J call TRBJ2-6; D perhaps matches TRBD1 (5 bases). This CDR3 has 15 residues. Germline V gene lookup returns CDR1 SGHVS and CDR2 FQNEAQ. The germline V and J ends were trimmed by 3 bases and 4 bases, with 10 bases remaining between them. CDR3 sequence (DNA): TGTGCCAGCAGCTTCAGGGTGGCAGGGGCCAACGTCCTGACTTTC. Its translation: CASSFRVAGANVLTF.

The chain combines TRBV9 with TRBJ2-3; TRBD2 aligns across 12 bases. CDR1 and CDR2 (germline): SGDLS, YYNGEE. CDR3 length: 19 amino acids. Trimming removed 4 bases from V and 2 bases from J; junction bases left unmatched: 14. The CDR3 DNA follows: TGTGCCAGCAGCCCTAGGGCTTGGACTAGCGGGGAGGACACAGATACGCAGTATTTT. It yields the protein CASSPRAWTSGEDTDTQYF.

This clone showed up just once. The V call is TRBV11-2, the J call TRBJ1-2, with D uncertain. The V end was cut by 7 bases, the J end by 1 base, with 10 bases between. CDR1 and CDR2 from the germline V gene are SGHAT and FQNNGV. The CDR3 extends over 13 amino acids. The CDR3 nucleotides read TGTGCCAGCACCTCTAGTGGTAACTATGGCTACACCTTC. Protein sequence: CASTSSGNYGYTF.

The V gene is TRBV29-1, the J gene TRBJ2-1, with D uncertain. This CDR3 is built from 12 residues. With 4 bases removed from V and 5 bases from J, the gap between germline ends came to 9 bases. Germline values: CDR1 SQVTM, CDR2 ANQGSEA. CDR3: CSVVGGHNEQFF. DNA for the CDR3: TGCAGCGTTGTTGGTGGGCACAATGAGCAGTTCTTC.

This chain joins TRBV3-1 (or the pseudogene TRBV3-2) and TRBJ2-7; 8 nucleotides match TRBD1. J was trimmed by 3 bases and V by 5 bases; bases with no gene match: 6. Germline V gives CDR1 LGHDT, CDR2 YNNKEL (reference sequence). This CDR3 region has 14 residues. In DNA, the CDR3 is TGTGCCAGCAGCAGGACAGGGATAAACTACGAGCAGTACTTC. Its translation: CASSRTGINYEQYF.

The chain combines TRBV6-1 with TRBJ2-7; weak D call: TRBD2 (6 bases). Trimming removed 0 bases from V and 13 bases from J, with 13 bases in between. CDR1 and CDR2 from the germline V gene are MNHNS and SASEGT. The CDR3 consists of 12 residues. The DNA for the CDR3 is TGTGCCAGCAGTGAAGCGCGAGGGACTCGATACTTC. This codes for CASSEARGTRYF.

There are a few counts of this clone. This chain joins TRBV30 and TRBJ2-2, with TRBD2 matching 14 bases. The V segment lost 0 bases and the J segment 8 bases; nucleotides outside the gene matches: 5. Germline values: CDR1 GTSNPN, CDR2 SVGIG (reference sequence). CDR3 length: 16 residues. DNA for the CDR3: TGTGCCTGGAGTGTTTTGGGACTAGCGGGGGAAGGGGAGCTGTTTTTT. It yields the protein CAWSVLGLAGEGELFF.

This chain connects TRBV5-1 to TRBJ1-2; possible D gene TRBD1, 6 bases. Trimming stripped 4 bases from V and 4 bases from J, with 14 bases between. Germline V gene lookup returns CDR1 SGHRS and CDR2 YFSETQ. The length of the CDR3 is 14 residues. The CDR3 here is CASSANGQSYGYTF. The CDR3 region has the DNA TGCGCCAGCAGCGCCAATGGACAGAGCTATGGCTACACCTTC.

DNA for the CDR3: TGTGCCAGTAGTATCCTCTACGGCTACGAGCAGTACTTC. Its protein product is CASSILYGYEQYF. The V gene is TRBV19, the J gene TRBJ2-7; D is ambiguous. Trimming took off 3 bases at V and 3 bases at J, with 9 bases between the two ends. The CDR3 has 13 residues. The germline gives CDR1 LNHDA, CDR2 SQIVND (reference sequence).

This clone has more than one count but fewer than ten. The chain couples TRBV12-3 or TRBV12-4 to TRBJ1-2, with D perhaps matching TRBD1 (5 bases). The CDR3 length is 13 residues. Deletions cut 6 bases from V and 3 bases from J, with 11 bases between. CDR3 sequence reads: CASSLDSDYGYTF. CDR3 DNA: TGTGCCAGCAGCCTTGACAGTGACTATGGCTACACCTTC.

The rearrangement joins TRBV18 to TRBJ2-7; 8 nucleotides agree with TRBD1. The CDR3 has 20 amino acids. The germline V gene has CDR1 KGHSH and CDR2 LQKENI. Trimming cost V 1 base and J 4 bases; bases outside gene matches: 21. CDR3 sequence reads: CASSPLVLAGTGNLVYEQYF. The DNA of the CDR3 is TGTGCCAGCTCACCACTTGTTCTGGCCGGGACAGGTAATCTTGTATACGAGCAGTACTTC.

The chain recombines TRBV5-1 with TRBJ2-5, with 7 bases that match TRBD1. The germline V gene encodes CDR1 SGHRS and CDR2 YFSETQ. V dropped 3 bases and J dropped 4; count of bases not matched to a gene: 3. The CDR3 consists of 13 residues. CDR3 loop: CASSYYRGETQYF. CDR3 sequence (DNA): TGCGCCAGCAGCTACTACAGGGGAGAGACCCAGTACTTC.

This clone was recorded a few times. The chain joins TRBV11-2 to TRBJ2-7, with 9 bases identical to TRBD2. The CDR3 contains 16 residues. Germline trimming cut 2 bases from V and 0 bases from J; bases unmatched to any gene: 5. Germline V gene data show CDR1 as SGHAT and CDR2 as FQNNGV. The CDR3 sequence: CASSLSAGGYSYEQYF. CDR3 in DNA: TGTGCCAGCAGCTTATCAGCGGGGGGATACTCCTACGAGCAGTACTTC. The full variable domain, rest sourced from reference TRBV11-2 and TRBJ2-7, is EAGVAQSPRYKIIEKRQSVAFWCNPISGHATLYWYQQILGQGPKLLIQFQNNGVVDDSQLPKDRFSAERLKGVDSTLKIQPAKLEDSAVYLCASSLSAGGYSYEQYFGPGTRLTVT.

The V call is TRBV9, the J call TRBJ1-5; TRBD1 aligns across 8 bases. Germline-derived CDR1 and CDR2 are SGDLS and YYNGEE. The CDR3 extends over 16 amino acids. The V segment lost 4 bases and the J segment 2 bases; nucleotides outside the gene matches: 8. The CDR3 reads CASSYRTGQGNQPQHF. The CDR3 bases are TGTGCCAGCAGCTACCGGACAGGGCAGGGCAATCAGCCCCAGCATTTT.

The chain joins TRBV7-2 to TRBJ2-1; TRBD2 matches 8 bases. V shed 3 bases and J 7 bases; nucleotides not matched to a gene: 11. The germline V gene has CDR1 SGHTA and CDR2 FQGNSA. This CDR3 is 16 amino acids long. CDR3 DNA sequence: TGTGCCAGCAGCTTTAGGAAGCGGGGGTCGGGGAATGAGCAGTTCTTC. Its translation: CASSFRKRGSGNEQFF.

V usage is TRBV20-1 and J usage is TRBJ2-5, with TRBD2 matching 7 bases. Germline V gives CDR1 DFQATT, CDR2 SNEGSKA (reference sequence). V was pared by 8 bases and J by 2 bases, with 2 bases of the junction left unmatched. The CDR3 covers 11 residues. The CDR3 reads CSMGLQETQYF. CDR3 sequence (DNA): TGCAGTATGGGACTACAAGAGACCCAGTACTTC.

This clone was seen a handful of times. This chain connects TRBV5-4 to TRBJ1-3, with a weak D call TRBD1 (5 bases). Deletions cut 4 bases from V and 0 bases from J, with 14 bases between. The germline CDR1 and CDR2 sequences are SGHNT and YYREEE (reference sequence). The CDR3 covers 16 residues. DNA of the CDR3: TGTGCCAGCAGCATAGACGGGGGTAGCTCTGGAAACACCATATATTTT. Translation gives CASSIDGGSSGNTIYF.

The chain carries TRBV6-6 and TRBJ2-7; TRBD1 matches 9 bases. Germline CDR1 MNHNY, CDR2 SVGAGI (reference sequence). CDR3 length equals 14 residues. Germline trimming cut 6 bases from V and 6 bases from J; bases unmatched to any gene: 9. CDR3 DNA: TGTGCCAGCAGACCTCCGGGACAGGGTTTCGAGCAGTACTTC. Translation: CASRPPGQGFEQYF.